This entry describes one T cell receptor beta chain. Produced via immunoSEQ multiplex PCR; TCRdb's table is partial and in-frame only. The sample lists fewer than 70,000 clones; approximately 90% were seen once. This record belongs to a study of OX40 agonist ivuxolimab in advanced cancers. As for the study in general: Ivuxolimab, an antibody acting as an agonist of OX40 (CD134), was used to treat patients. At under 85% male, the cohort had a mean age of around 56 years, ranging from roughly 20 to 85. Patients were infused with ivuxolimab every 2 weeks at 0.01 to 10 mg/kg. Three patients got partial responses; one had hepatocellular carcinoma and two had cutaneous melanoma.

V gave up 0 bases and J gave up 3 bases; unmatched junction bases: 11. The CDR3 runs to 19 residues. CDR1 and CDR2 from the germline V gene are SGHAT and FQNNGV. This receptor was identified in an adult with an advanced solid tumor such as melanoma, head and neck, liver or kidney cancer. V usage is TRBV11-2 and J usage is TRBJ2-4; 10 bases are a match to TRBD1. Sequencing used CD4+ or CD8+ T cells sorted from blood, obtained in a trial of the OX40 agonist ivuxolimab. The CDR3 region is CASSLDRGTGDISKNIQYF. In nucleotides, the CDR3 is TGTGCCAGCAGCTTAGATCGAGGGACAGGGGATATTAGCAAAAACATTCAGTACTTC.